This passage covers 2 T cell receptor beta chains from one sample sequenced in a study of blood T cell repertoires in COVID-19. Data came from immunoSEQ multiplex PCR; TCRdb stores just in-frame clones and leaves some out. The sample includes about 250,000 clones, about 83% of them seen just once. The source material was peripheral blood. All receptors come from an elderly woman with COVID-19, enrolled during active disease.

The V gene is TRBV12-3 or TRBV12-4, the J gene TRBJ1-6; D remains ambiguous. This CDR3 is built from 12 residues. The V and J ends lost 4 bases and 7 bases respectively, with 5 bases between them. CDR3 sequence (DNA): TGTGCCAGCAGTTCAACAAATTCACCCCTCCACTTT. Protein sequence: CASSSTNSPLHF.

For this clone: Other DNA sequences in the same sample also yield this CDR3. The chain recombines TRBV3-1 (or the pseudogene TRBV3-2) with TRBJ1-2; a possible D gene is TRBD1 (6 bases). V was cut by 3 bases and J by 7 bases, with 18 bases left in between. Germline V lookup: CDR1 LGHDT, CDR2 YNNKEL (reference sequence). The CDR3 has 15 residues. The CDR3 nucleotides are TGTGCCAGCAGCCACGGTGGGGGCGGGAGGAGTGGCTACACCTTC. Residues: CASSHGGGGRSGYTF.